This T cell receptor beta chain was sequenced in a study of response to subunit inactivated influenza vaccine. This clonotype has only a few counts. Its antigen is unidentified. With 5 bases removed from V and 3 bases from J, the gap between germline ends came to 8 bases. The CDR3 is 12 amino acids. CDR1 is SGHTA, CDR2 FQGTGA, per germline. TCRdb redid the calling of the RT-PCR reads with MiXCR, one entry per CDR3 protein. Among 500,000 to 600,000 distinct CDR3 sequences listed, 13% were seen once. Regarding the study as a whole: Each seasonal influenza vaccination recruits few new T cells, the authors suggested.

The receptor was isolated from a man aged 45-65 years who received an inactivated influenza vaccine. This sequence joins TRBV7-3 and TRBJ2-7; no clear D. The sample in question was PBMCs from blood, obtained roughly 47 days after vaccination. The CDR3 region has the DNA TGTGCCAGCAGCACGGACGGCTACGAGCAGTACTTC. It translates to CASSTDGYEQYF.